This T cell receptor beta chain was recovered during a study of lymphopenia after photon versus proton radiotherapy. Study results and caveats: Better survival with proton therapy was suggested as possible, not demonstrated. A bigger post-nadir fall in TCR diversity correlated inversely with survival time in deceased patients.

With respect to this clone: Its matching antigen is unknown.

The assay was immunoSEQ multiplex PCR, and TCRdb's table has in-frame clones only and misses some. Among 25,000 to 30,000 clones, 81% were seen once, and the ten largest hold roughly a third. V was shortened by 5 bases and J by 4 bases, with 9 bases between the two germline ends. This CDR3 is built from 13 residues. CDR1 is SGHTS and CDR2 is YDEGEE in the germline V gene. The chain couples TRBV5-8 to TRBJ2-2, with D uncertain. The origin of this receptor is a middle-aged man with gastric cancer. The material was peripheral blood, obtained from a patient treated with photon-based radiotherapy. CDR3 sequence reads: CASRVWGTGELFF. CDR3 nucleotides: TGTGCCAGCAGGGTCTGGGGCACCGGGGAGCTGTTTTTT.